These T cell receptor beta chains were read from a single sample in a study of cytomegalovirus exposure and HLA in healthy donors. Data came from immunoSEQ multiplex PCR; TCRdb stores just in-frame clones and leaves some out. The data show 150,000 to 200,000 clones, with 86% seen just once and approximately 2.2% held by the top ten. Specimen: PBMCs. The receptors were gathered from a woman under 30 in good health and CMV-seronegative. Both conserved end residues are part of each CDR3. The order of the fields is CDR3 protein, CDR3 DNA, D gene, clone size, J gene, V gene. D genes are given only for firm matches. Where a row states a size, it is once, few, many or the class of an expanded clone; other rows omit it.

CDR3aa: CASRMMWTDTEAFF; CDR3nt: TGTGCCAGCAGGATGATGTGGACAGACACTGAAGCTTTCTTT; d_gene: .; abundance: .; j_gene: TRBJ1-1; v_gene: TRBV11-2
CDR3aa: CASSLAGQPYEQYF; CDR3nt: TGTGCCAGCAGCTTGGCGGGACAGCCCTACGAGCAGTACTTC; d_gene: TRBD1; abundance: .; j_gene: TRBJ2-7; v_gene: TRBV5-6
CDR3aa: CASSLQGMAQPQHF; CDR3nt: TGTGCCAGCAGCTTACAGGGGATGGCTCAGCCCCAGCATTTT; d_gene: TRBD1; abundance: .; j_gene: TRBJ1-5; v_gene: TRBV5-6
CDR3aa: CASSSRTSGTYEQYF; CDR3nt: TGTGCCAGCAGCTCTCGGACTAGCGGAACCTACGAGCAGTACTTC; d_gene: TRBD2; abundance: few; j_gene: TRBJ2-7; v_gene: TRBV9
CDR3aa: CAFVDRIYGYTF; CDR3nt: TGTGCCTTTGTTGACAGGATCTATGGCTACACCTTC; d_gene: .; abundance: .; j_gene: TRBJ1-2; v_gene: TRBV30
CDR3aa: CAWSGGDYGYTF; CDR3nt: TGTGCCTGGAGTGGGGGCGACTATGGCTACACCTTC; d_gene: .; abundance: once; j_gene: TRBJ1-2; v_gene: TRBV30
CDR3aa: CASSIPGQLNTEAFF; CDR3nt: TGTGCCAGTAGTATACCCGGACAGCTGAACACTGAAGCTTTCTTT; d_gene: .; abundance: .; j_gene: TRBJ1-1; v_gene: TRBV19
CDR3aa: CASSDSDRGDNEQFF; CDR3nt: TGCGCCAGCAGTGATTCGGATAGAGGTGACAATGAGCAGTTCTTC; d_gene: .; abundance: .; j_gene: TRBJ2-1; v_gene: TRBV10-1
CDR3aa: CSVGGSGSYNEQFF; CDR3nt: TGCAGCGTTGGAGGAAGTGGGTCCTACAATGAGCAGTTCTTC; d_gene: .; abundance: .; j_gene: TRBJ2-1; v_gene: TRBV29-1
CDR3aa: CASSDSANQPQHF; CDR3nt: TGTGCCAGCAGTGACTCGGCCAATCAGCCCCAGCATTTT; d_gene: .; abundance: .; j_gene: TRBJ1-5; v_gene: TRBV6-4
CDR3aa: CASSLEVRDRGFEAFF; CDR3nt: TGCGCCAGCAGCCTAGAGGTCCGGGACAGAGGTTTTGAAGCTTTCTTT; d_gene: TRBD1; abundance: .; j_gene: TRBJ1-1; v_gene: TRBV4-3
CDR3aa: CASSEAFRQGRNEQYF; CDR3nt: TGTGCCAGCAGTGAAGCTTTCCGACAGGGTCGGAACGAGCAGTACTTC; d_gene: TRBD1; abundance: few; j_gene: TRBJ2-7; v_gene: TRBV6-1
CDR3aa: CASSLRTNPDTDTQYF; CDR3nt: TGTGCCAGCAGCTTGAGGACTAACCCAGACACAGATACGCAGTATTTT; d_gene: .; abundance: .; j_gene: TRBJ2-3; v_gene: TRBV5-4
CDR3aa: CASSQELGYEQYF; CDR3nt: TGCGCCAGCAGCCAAGAACTTGGCTACGAGCAGTACTTC; d_gene: .; abundance: .; j_gene: TRBJ2-7; v_gene: TRBV4-3
CDR3aa: CASSETSGVYEQYF; CDR3nt: TGCGCCAGCAGTGAGACTAGCGGGGTTTACGAGCAGTACTTC; d_gene: TRBD2; abundance: few; j_gene: TRBJ2-7; v_gene: TRBV10-1
CDR3aa: CASRSVNEQFF; CDR3nt: TGTGCCAGCAGGAGCGTCAATGAGCAGTTCTTC; d_gene: .; abundance: .; j_gene: TRBJ2-1; v_gene: TRBV27
CDR3aa: CASSELVAADNEQFF; CDR3nt: TGCGCCAGCAGTGAGTTGGTAGCGGCCGACAATGAGCAGTTCTTC; d_gene: .; abundance: .; j_gene: TRBJ2-1; v_gene: TRBV10-2
CDR3aa: CASGRPASEKLFF; CDR3nt: TGTGCCAGTGGGCGTCCGGCCTCCGAAAAACTGTTTTTT; d_gene: .; abundance: few; j_gene: TRBJ1-4; v_gene: TRBV27
CDR3aa: CASSIGLADQETQYF; CDR3nt: TGTGCCAGTAGTATTGGGCTAGCGGATCAAGAGACCCAGTACTTC; d_gene: TRBD2; abundance: .; j_gene: TRBJ2-5; v_gene: TRBV19
CDR3aa: CASSEYRPAEGEQFF; CDR3nt: TGTGCCAGCAGTGAATATCGCCCCGCTGAGGGTGAGCAGTTCTTC; d_gene: .; abundance: few; j_gene: TRBJ2-1; v_gene: TRBV2
CDR3aa: CATASTGGYTF; CDR3nt: TGTGCCACCGCCTCGACGGGTGGCTACACCTTC; d_gene: .; abundance: .; j_gene: TRBJ1-2; v_gene: TRBV10-3
CDR3aa: CASSPASGRVPLYNEQFF; CDR3nt: TGTGCCAGCAGCCCGGCGAGCGGGAGGGTCCCCCTCTACAATGAGCAGTTCTTC; d_gene: TRBD2; abundance: .; j_gene: TRBJ2-1; v_gene: TRBV9
CDR3aa: CAWTATDTQYF; CDR3nt: TGTGCCTGGACCGCGACAGATACGCAGTATTTT; d_gene: .; abundance: .; j_gene: TRBJ2-3; v_gene: TRBV30
CDR3aa: CASSPGASRSSSSTDTQYF; CDR3nt: TGTGCCAGCAGCCCGGGAGCCTCCCGGAGCTCTTCTAGCACAGATACGCAGTATTTT; d_gene: .; abundance: .; j_gene: TRBJ2-3; v_gene: TRBV5-6
CDR3aa: CAISALGGTSGNTIYF; CDR3nt: TGTGCCATCAGTGCCCTAGGTGGCACCTCTGGAAACACCATATATTTT; d_gene: .; abundance: .; j_gene: TRBJ1-3; v_gene: TRBV10-3
CDR3aa: CASSLARQGIDEKLFF; CDR3nt: TGCGCCAGCAGCTTGGCCCGGCAGGGGATAGATGAAAAACTGTTTTTT; d_gene: .; abundance: .; j_gene: TRBJ1-4; v_gene: TRBV5-1
CDR3aa: CAWSAYARGNYEQYF; CDR3nt: TGTGCCTGGAGCGCGTATGCCAGGGGAAACTACGAGCAGTACTTC; d_gene: .; abundance: .; j_gene: TRBJ2-7; v_gene: TRBV30
CDR3aa: CASSERDTTNEKLFF; CDR3nt: TGCGCCAGCAGTGAGCGGGACACAACTAATGAAAAACTGTTTTTT; d_gene: .; abundance: .; j_gene: TRBJ1-4; v_gene: TRBV10-1
CDR3aa: CASSFQGNYGYTF; CDR3nt: TGCGCCAGCAGCTTTCAGGGGAACTATGGCTACACCTTC; d_gene: .; abundance: .; j_gene: TRBJ1-2; v_gene: TRBV5-1
CDR3aa: CAWSVTGGLQPQHF; CDR3nt: TGTGCCTGGAGCGTGACAGGGGGCCTTCAGCCCCAGCATTTT; d_gene: TRBD1; abundance: .; j_gene: TRBJ1-5; v_gene: TRBV30
CDR3aa: CASSSTRGDGYTF; CDR3nt: TGTGCCAGCAGTTCCACCCGGGGGGATGGCTACACCTTC; d_gene: .; abundance: .; j_gene: TRBJ1-2; v_gene: TRBV6-5
CDR3aa: CASTLRWAGSTEAFF; CDR3nt: TGTGCCAGCACTCTACGGTGGGCTGGGTCCACTGAAGCTTTCTTT; d_gene: .; abundance: .; j_gene: TRBJ1-1; v_gene: TRBV6-5
CDR3aa: CASSPVPNRGSGNTIYF; CDR3nt: TGCGCCAGCAGCCCCGTTCCGAACCGGGGCTCTGGAAACACCATATATTTT; d_gene: .; abundance: .; j_gene: TRBJ1-3; v_gene: TRBV4-1
CDR3aa: CAISEGSLSYEQYF; CDR3nt: TGTGCCATCAGTGAGGGGAGTCTCTCCTACGAGCAGTACTTC; d_gene: .; abundance: .; j_gene: TRBJ2-7; v_gene: TRBV10-3
CDR3aa: CASSPRQNTEAFF; CDR3nt: TGTGCCAGCAGTCCGCGACAGAACACTGAAGCTTTCTTT; d_gene: .; abundance: .; j_gene: TRBJ1-1; v_gene: TRBV27
CDR3aa: CASKAPNTEAFF; CDR3nt: TGTGCCAGCAAAGCGCCGAACACTGAAGCTTTCTTT; d_gene: .; abundance: .; j_gene: TRBJ1-1; v_gene: TRBV6-5
CDR3aa: CASNMGGRAFF; CDR3nt: TGTGCCAGCAACATGGGGGGGAGAGCTTTCTTT; d_gene: .; abundance: .; j_gene: TRBJ1-1; v_gene: TRBV25-1
CDR3aa: CASSPGGQAYSPLHF; CDR3nt: TGTGCCAGCAGCCCGGGGGGGCAGGCATATTCACCCCTCCACTTT; d_gene: .; abundance: .; j_gene: TRBJ1-6; v_gene: TRBV5-6
CDR3aa: CASTTGGDEQYF; CDR3nt: TGTGCCAGCACCACGGGGGGGGACGAGCAGTACTTC; d_gene: TRBD2; abundance: .; j_gene: TRBJ2-7; v_gene: TRBV6-6
CDR3aa: CASSQVAGYDPYF; CDR3nt: TGCGCCAGCAGCCAAGTGGCAGGCTACGATCCGTACTTC; d_gene: .; abundance: .; j_gene: TRBJ2-7; v_gene: TRBV4-1
CDR3aa: CASSLGISSRGQETQYF; CDR3nt: TGTGCCAGCAGCTTAGGCATCTCTAGCCGAGGGCAAGAGACCCAGTACTTC; d_gene: .; abundance: .; j_gene: TRBJ2-5; v_gene: TRBV7-2
CDR3aa: CASSHRGFNTEAFF; CDR3nt: TGTGCCAGCAGCCACCGGGGTTTTAACACTGAAGCTTTCTTT; d_gene: .; abundance: .; j_gene: TRBJ1-1; v_gene: TRBV6-5
CDR3aa: CASSHGYQPQHF; CDR3nt: TGTGCCAGTAGTCACGGGTACCAGCCCCAGCATTTT; d_gene: .; abundance: once; j_gene: TRBJ1-5; v_gene: TRBV19
CDR3aa: CAWSVNRMTVVRSMNTEAFF; CDR3nt: TGTGCCTGGAGTGTCAATCGTATGACAGTCGTGAGGTCGATGAACACTGAAGCTTTCTTT; d_gene: .; abundance: once; j_gene: TRBJ1-1; v_gene: TRBV30
CDR3aa: CASSYRGLAGGQTQYF; CDR3nt: TGTGCCAGCAGTTACCGGGGACTAGCGGGGGGCCAGACCCAGTACTTC; d_gene: TRBD2; abundance: .; j_gene: TRBJ2-5; v_gene: TRBV6-5
CDR3aa: CASSLGTGNGYTF; CDR3nt: TGTGCCAGCAGCCTCGGGACAGGAAATGGCTACACCTTC; d_gene: TRBD1; abundance: .; j_gene: TRBJ1-2; v_gene: TRBV27
CDR3aa: CASSRLGGNRALEQYF; CDR3nt: TGTGCCAGCAGTCGCCTAGGGGGCAATAGGGCGTTAGAGCAGTACTTC; d_gene: TRBD1; abundance: .; j_gene: TRBJ2-7; v_gene: TRBV27
CDR3aa: CASISRDRPHYGYTF; CDR3nt: TGTGCCAGTATATCCCGGGACAGGCCTCACTATGGCTACACCTTC; d_gene: TRBD1; abundance: .; j_gene: TRBJ1-2; v_gene: TRBV19
CDR3aa: CASSDRGGNEKLFF; CDR3nt: TGTGCCAGCAGCGACAGGGGTGGTAATGAAAAACTGTTTTTT; d_gene: TRBD1; abundance: .; j_gene: TRBJ1-4; v_gene: TRBV2
CDR3aa: CAISDALRVDGYTF; CDR3nt: TGTGCCATATCAGACGCACTCCGGGTAGATGGCTACACCTTC; d_gene: .; abundance: few; j_gene: TRBJ1-2; v_gene: TRBV6-1
CDR3aa: CASSVRQQETQYF; CDR3nt: TGTGCCAGCAGCGTAAGACAGCAAGAGACCCAGTACTTC; d_gene: .; abundance: .; j_gene: TRBJ2-5; v_gene: TRBV9
CDR3aa: CASSLGGDYGYTF; CDR3nt: TGTGCCAGCAGTTTAGGAGGAGATTATGGCTACACCTTC; d_gene: .; abundance: .; j_gene: TRBJ1-2; v_gene: TRBV6-5
CDR3aa: CASSVIQGSNEQFF; CDR3nt: TGTGCCAGCAGCGTGATACAGGGGTCCAATGAGCAGTTCTTC; d_gene: TRBD1; abundance: .; j_gene: TRBJ2-1; v_gene: TRBV9
CDR3aa: CASSERGVDEQYF; CDR3nt: TGCGCCAGCAGTGAGCGGGGGGTGGACGAGCAGTACTTC; d_gene: TRBD2; abundance: .; j_gene: TRBJ2-7; v_gene: TRBV10-1
CDR3aa: CASSAFNRDTEAFF; CDR3nt: TGTGCCAGCAGCGCATTTAACAGGGACACTGAAGCTTTCTTT; d_gene: .; abundance: .; j_gene: TRBJ1-1; v_gene: TRBV7-9